This T cell receptor beta chain was documented in a study of neurological immune-mediated disorders. Study-wide background: Relapsing-remitting forms accounted for most of the roughly 35 multiple sclerosis patients and secondary progressive forms for 3.

TCRdb processed the 5' RACE reads anew with MiXCR; each CDR3 protein has one entry. The table shows under 80,000 distinct CDR3 sequences, with roughly 3.9% occurring only once. Trimming removed 4 bases at V and 4 bases at J, with 14 bases between. The CDR3 has 15 residues. Germline lookup yields CDR1 SEHNR and CDR2 FQNEAQ (reference sequence). This clonotype came up many times. The antigen is not known. Regarding the study as a whole: Across subjects, no CDR3 amino acid sequence appeared in expanded clones of more than one subject, a finding that suggested private repertoires in all groups. There was no association between the multiple sclerosis repertoire cluster and any clinical or MRI feature.

Material for sequencing was PBMCs. V is TRBV7-9 and J is TRBJ2-1, with D perhaps matching TRBD2 (5 bases). The TCR originated in a young man with multiple sclerosis. The DNA of the CDR3 is TGTGCCAGCAGCTCAACAAGCGGTAATTACAATGAGCAGTTCTTC. This gives the protein CASSSTSGNYNEQFF.